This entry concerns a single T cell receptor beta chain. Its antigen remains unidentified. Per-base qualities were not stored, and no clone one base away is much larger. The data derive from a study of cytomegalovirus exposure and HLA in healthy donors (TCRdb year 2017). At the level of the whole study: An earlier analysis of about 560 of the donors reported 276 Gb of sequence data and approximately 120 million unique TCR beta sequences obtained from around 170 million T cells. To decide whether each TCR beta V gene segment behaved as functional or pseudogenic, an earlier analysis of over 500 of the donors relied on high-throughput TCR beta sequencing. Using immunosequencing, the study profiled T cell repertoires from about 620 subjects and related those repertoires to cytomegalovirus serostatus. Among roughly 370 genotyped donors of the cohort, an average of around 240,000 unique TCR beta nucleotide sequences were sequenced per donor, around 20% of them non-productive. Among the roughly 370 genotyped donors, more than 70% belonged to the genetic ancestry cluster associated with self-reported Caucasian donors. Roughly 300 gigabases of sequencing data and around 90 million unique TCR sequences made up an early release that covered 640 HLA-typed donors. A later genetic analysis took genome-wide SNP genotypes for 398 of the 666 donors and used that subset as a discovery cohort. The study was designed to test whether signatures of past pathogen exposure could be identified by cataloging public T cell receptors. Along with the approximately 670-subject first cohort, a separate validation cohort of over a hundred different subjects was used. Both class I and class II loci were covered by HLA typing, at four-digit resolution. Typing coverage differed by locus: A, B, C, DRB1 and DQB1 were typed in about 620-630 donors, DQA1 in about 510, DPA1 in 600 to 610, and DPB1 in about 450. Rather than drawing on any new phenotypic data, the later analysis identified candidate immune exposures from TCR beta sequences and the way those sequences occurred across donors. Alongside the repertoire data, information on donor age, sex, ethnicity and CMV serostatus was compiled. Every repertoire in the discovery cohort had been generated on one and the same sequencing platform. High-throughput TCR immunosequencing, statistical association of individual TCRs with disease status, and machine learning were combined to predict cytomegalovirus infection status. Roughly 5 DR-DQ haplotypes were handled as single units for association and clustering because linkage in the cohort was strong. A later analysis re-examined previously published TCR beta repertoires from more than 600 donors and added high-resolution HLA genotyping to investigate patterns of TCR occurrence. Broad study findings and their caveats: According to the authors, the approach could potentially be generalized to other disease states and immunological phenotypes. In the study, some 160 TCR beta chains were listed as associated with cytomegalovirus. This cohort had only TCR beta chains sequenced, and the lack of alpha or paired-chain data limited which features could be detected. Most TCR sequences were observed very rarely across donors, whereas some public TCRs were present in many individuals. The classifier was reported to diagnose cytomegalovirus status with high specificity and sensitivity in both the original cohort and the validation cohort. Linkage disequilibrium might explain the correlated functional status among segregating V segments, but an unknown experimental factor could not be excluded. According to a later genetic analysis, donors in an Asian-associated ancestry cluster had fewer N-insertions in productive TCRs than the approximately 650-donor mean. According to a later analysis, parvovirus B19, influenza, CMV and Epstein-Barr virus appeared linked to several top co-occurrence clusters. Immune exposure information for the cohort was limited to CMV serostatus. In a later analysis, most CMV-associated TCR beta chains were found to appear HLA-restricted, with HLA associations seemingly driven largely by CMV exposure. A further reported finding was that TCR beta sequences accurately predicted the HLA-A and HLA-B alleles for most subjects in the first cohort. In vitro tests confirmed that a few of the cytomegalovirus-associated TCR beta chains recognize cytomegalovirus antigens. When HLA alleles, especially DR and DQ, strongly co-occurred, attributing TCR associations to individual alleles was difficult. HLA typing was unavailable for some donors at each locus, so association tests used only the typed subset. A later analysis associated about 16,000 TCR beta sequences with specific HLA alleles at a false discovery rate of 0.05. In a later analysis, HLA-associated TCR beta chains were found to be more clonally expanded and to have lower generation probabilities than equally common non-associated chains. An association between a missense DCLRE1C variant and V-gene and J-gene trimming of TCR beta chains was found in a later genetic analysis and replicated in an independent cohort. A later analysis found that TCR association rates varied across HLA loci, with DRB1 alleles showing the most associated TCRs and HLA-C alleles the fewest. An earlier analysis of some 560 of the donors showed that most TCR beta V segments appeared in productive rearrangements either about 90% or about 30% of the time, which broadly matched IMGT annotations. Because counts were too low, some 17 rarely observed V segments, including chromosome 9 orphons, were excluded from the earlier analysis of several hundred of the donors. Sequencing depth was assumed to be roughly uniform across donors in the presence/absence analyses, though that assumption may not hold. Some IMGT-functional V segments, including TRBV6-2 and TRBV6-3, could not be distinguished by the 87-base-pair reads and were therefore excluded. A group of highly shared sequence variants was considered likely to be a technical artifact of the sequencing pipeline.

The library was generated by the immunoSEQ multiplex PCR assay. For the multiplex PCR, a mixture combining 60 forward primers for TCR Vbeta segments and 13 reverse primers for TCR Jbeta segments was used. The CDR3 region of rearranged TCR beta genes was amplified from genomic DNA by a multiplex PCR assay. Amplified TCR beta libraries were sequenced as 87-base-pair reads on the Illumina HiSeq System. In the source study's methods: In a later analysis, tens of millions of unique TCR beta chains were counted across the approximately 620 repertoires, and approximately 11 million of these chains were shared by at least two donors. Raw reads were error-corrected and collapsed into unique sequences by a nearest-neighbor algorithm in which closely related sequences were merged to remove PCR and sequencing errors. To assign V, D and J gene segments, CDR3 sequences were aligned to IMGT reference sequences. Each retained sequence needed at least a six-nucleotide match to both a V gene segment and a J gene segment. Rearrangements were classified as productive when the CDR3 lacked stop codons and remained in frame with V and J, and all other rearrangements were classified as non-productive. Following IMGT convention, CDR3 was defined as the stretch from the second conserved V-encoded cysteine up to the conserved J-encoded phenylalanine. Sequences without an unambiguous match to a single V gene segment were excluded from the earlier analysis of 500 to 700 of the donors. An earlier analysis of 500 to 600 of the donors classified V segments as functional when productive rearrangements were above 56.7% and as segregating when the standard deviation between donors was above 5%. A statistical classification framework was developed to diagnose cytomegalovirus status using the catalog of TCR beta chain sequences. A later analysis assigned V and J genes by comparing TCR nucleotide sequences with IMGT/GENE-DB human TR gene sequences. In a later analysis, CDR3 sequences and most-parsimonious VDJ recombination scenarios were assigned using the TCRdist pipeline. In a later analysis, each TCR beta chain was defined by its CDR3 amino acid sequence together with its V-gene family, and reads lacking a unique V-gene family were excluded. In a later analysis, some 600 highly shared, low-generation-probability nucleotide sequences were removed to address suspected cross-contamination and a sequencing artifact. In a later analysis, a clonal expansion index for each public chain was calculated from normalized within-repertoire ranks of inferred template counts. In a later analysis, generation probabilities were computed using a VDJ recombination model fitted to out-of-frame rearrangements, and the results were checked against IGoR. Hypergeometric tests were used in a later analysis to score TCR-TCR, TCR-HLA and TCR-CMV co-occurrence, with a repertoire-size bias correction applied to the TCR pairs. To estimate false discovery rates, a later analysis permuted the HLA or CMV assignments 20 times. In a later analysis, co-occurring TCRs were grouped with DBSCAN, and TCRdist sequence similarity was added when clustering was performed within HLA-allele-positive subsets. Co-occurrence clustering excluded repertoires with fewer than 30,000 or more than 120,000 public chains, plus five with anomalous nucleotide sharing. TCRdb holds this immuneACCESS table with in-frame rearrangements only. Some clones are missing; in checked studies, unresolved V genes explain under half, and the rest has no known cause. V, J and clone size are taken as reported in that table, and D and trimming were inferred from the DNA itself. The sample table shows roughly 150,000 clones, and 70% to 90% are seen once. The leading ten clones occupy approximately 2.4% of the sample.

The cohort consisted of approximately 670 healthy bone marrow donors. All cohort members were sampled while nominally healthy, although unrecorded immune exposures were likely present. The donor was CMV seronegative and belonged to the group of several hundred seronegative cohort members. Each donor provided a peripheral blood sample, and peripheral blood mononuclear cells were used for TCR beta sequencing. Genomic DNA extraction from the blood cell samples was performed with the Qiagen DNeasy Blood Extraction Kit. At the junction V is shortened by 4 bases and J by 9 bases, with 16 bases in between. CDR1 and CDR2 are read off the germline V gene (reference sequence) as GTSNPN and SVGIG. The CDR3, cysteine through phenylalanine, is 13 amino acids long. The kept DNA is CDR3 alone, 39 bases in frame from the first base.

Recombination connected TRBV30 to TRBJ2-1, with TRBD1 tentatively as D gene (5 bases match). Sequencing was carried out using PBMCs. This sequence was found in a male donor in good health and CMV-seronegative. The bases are TGTGCCTGGACGAGGCAGGGAATCAGTGAGCAGTTCTTC. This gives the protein CAWTRQGISEQFF.